This TCR beta chain was captured by sequencing in a study of shared clonotypes between healthy human individuals. Trimming removed 4 bases from V and 0 bases from J, with 9 bases in between. Germline loops: CDR1 SNHLY, CDR2 FYNNEI. CDR3 length: 15 residues. General study results and limits: An effect of sequencing depth on clonotype sharing among donors was expected.

This clone appeared a single time. What it recognizes is unknown. Replicate PCRs run on unsorted PBMC used about 300 ng DNA, which was 30,000 or so T cell genomes. Data came from immunoSEQ multiplex PCR; TCRdb stores just in-frame clones and leaves some out. The repertoire has about half a million clones, around 75% of them found once; the top ten carry roughly 13%. V is TRBV2 and J is TRBJ2-2; D gene ambiguous. The receptor comes from a woman aged 40 to 55 in good health. Some clones in this sample may be carry-over from other donors' samples. Sequences were obtained from PBMCs. The CDR3, as DNA: TGTGCCAGCAGTGTTGGTAGTGCGAACACCGGGGAGCTGTTTTTT. Residues: CASSVGSANTGELFF. The entire variable domain, with the rest obtained from reference TRBV2 and TRBJ2-2, is as follows: EPEVTQTPSHQVTQMGQEVILRCVPISNHLYFYWYRQILGQKVEFLVSFYNNEISEKSEIFDDQFSVERPDGSNFTLKIRSTKLEDSAMYFCASSVGSANTGELFFGEGSRLTVL.